The present T cell receptor beta chain was sequenced within a study of CD8 T cells in ankylosing spondylitis. Points from the study as a whole: Seemingly distinctive of ankylosing spondylitis blood was a TCR beta motif formed by eight highly homologous variants. A CD8+ phenotype characterized the disease-linked clones, which were relatively rare in peripheral blood.

This clonotype was observed at least ten times. Its antigen is unknown. The TCR beta libraries were generated through quantitative 5'-RACE incorporating molecular barcodes. TCRdb analysed the 5' RACE reads with MiXCR anew, one entry per CDR3 protein. The table lists 450,000 to 550,000 distinct CDR3 sequences, over 4% of them singletons. The CDR3 has 16 amino acids. V lost 7 bases to trimming and J lost 0 bases, with 15 bases between them. Per the germline V gene, CDR1 is ENHRY and CDR2 is SYGVKD. The J gene is TRBJ2-2, the V gene TRBV10-3; D might be TRBD1 (6 bases). Specimen: blood, either unsorted or a sorted T cell fraction (not recorded which). The receptor comes from a male donor with ankylosing spondylitis. CDR3 protein: CAIKTGTYANTGELFF. CDR3 DNA sequence: TGTGCCATCAAAACAGGGACGTACGCGAACACCGGGGAGCTGTTTTTT.